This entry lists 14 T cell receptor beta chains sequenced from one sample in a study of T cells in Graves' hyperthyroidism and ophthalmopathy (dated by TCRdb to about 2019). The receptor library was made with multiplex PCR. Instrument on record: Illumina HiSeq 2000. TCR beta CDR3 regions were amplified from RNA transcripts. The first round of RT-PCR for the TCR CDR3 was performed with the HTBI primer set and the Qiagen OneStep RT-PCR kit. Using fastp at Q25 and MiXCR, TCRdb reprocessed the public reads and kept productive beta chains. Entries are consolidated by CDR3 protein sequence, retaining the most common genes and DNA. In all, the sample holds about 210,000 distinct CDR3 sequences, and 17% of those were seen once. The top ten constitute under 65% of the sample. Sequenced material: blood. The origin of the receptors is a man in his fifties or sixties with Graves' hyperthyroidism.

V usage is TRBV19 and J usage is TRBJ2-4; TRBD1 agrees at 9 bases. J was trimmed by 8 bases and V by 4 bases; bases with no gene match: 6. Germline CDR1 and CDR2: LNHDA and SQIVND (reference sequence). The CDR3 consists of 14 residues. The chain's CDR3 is CASSKQGAMDIQYF. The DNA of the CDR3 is TGTGCCAGTAGTAAACAGGGGGCTATGGACATTCAGTACTTC. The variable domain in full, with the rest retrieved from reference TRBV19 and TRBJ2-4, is DGGITQSPKYLFRKEGQNVTLSCEQNLNHDAMYWYRQDPGQGLRLIYYSQIVNDFQKGDIAEGYSVSREKKESFPLTVTSAQKNPTAFYLCASSKQGAMDIQYFGAGTRLSVL.

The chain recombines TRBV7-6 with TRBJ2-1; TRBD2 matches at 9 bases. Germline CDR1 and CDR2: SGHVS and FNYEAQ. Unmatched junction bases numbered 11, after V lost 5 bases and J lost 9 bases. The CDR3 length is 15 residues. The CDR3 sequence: CASSPSGKVLGEQFF. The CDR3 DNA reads TGTGCCAGCAGCCCTAGCGGGAAAGTATTGGGTGAGCAGTTCTTC.

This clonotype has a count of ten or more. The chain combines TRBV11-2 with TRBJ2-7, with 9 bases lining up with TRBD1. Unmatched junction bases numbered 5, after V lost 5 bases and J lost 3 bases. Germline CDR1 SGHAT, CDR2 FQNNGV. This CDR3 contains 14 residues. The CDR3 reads CASSPGTGNYEQYF. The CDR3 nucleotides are TGTGCCAGCAGCCCTGGGACAGGGAACTACGAGCAGTACTTC.

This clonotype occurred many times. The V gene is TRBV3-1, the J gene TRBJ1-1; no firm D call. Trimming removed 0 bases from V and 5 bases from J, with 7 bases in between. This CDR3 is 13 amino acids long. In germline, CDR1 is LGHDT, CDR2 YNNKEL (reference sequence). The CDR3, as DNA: TGTGCCAGCAGCCAAGAGCCGGGGACTGAAGCTTTCTTT. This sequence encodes CASSQEPGTEAFF.

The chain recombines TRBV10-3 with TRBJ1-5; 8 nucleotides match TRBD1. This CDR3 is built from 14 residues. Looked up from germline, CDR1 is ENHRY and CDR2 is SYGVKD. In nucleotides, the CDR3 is TGTGTCACCGGGACAGGAGATAGCAATCAGCCCCAGCATTTT. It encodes CVTGTGDSNQPQHF.

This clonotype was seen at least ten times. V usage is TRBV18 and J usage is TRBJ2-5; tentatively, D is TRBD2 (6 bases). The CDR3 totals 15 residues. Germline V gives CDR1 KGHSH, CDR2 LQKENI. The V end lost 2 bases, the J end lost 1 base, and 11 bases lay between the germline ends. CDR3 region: CASSPVGDSQETQYF. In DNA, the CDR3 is TGTGCCAGCTCACCAGTTGGGGACTCCCAAGAGACCCAGTACTTC.

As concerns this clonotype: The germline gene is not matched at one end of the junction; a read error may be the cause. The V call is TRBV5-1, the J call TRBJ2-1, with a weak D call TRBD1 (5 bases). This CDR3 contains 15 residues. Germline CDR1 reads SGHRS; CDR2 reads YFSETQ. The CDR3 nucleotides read TGCGCCGGCAGCTTGGGCAGGGTGGTTAGCAATGAGCAGTTCTTC. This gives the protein CAGSLGRVVSNEQFF.

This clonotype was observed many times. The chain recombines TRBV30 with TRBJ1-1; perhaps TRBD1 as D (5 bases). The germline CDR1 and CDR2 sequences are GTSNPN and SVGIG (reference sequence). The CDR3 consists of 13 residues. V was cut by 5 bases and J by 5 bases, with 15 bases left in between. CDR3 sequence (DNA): TGTGCCTGGTGCGGGACCGGGGCGACTGAAGCTTTCTTT. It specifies CAWCGTGATEAFF. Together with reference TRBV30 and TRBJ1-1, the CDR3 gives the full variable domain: SQTIHQWPATLVQPVGSPLSLECTVEGTSNPNLYWYRQAAGRGLQLLFYSVGIGQISSEVPQNLSASRPQDRQFILSSKKLLLSDSGFYLCAWCGTGATEAFFGQGTRLTVV.

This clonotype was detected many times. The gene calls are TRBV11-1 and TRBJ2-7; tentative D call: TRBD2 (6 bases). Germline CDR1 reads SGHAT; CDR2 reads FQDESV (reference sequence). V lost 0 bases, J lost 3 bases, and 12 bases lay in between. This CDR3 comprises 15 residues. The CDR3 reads CASSLAGDSLYEQYF. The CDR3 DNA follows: TGTGCCAGCAGCTTAGCGGGGGACTCCCTCTACGAGCAGTACTTC.

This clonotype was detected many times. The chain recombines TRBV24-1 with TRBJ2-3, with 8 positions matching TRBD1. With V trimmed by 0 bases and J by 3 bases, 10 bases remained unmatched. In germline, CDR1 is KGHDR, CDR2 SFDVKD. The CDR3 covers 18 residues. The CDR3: CATSDLNPRTGRTDTQYF. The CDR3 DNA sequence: TGTGCCACCAGTGATTTGAACCCTCGGACAGGGAGGACAGATACGCAGTATTTT.

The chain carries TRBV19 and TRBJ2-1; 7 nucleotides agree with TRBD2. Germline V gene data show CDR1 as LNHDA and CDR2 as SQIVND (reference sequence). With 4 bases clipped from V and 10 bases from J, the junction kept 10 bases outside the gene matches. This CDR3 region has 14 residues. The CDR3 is CASSRQSGGGEQFF. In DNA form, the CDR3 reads TGTGCCAGTAGTAGACAGTCGGGGGGTGGCGAGCAGTTCTTC.

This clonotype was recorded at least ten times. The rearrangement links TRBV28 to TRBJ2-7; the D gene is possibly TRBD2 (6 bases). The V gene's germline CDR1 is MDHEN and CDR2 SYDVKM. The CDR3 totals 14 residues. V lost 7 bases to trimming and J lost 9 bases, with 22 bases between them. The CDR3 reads CASNPRDFSLRQYF. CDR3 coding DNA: TGTGCCAGCAACCCGAGGGACTTTTCCTTAAGGCAGTACTTC.

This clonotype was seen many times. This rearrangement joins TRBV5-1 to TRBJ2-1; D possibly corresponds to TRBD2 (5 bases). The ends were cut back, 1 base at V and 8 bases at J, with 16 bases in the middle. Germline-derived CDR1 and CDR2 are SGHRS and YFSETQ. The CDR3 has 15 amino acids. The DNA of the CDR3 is TGCGCCAGCAGCTTGATTAGCGCCCCCTGGGATGAGCAGTTCTTC. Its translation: CASSLISAPWDEQFF.

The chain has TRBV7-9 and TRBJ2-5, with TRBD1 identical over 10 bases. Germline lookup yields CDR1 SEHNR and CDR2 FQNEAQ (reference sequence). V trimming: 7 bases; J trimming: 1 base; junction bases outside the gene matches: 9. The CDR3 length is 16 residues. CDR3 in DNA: TGTGCCAGCATCCCGGGGACAGGGGAACCCCAAGAGACCCAGTACTTC. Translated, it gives CASIPGTGEPQETQYF.